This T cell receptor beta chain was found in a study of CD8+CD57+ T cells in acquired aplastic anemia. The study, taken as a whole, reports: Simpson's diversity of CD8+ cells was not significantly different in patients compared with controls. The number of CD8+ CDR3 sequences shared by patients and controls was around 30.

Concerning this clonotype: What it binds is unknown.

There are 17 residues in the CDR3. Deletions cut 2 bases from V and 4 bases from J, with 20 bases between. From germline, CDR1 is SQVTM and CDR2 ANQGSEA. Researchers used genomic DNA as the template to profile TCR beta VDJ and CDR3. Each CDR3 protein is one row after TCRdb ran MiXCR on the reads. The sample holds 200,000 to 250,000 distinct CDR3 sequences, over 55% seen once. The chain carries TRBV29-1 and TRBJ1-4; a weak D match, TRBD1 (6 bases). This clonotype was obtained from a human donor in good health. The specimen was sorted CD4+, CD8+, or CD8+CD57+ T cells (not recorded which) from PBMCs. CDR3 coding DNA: TGCAGCGTTGAAAGGGTGGCAGGGAGCAGGGGTAATGAAAAACTGTTTTTT. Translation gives CSVERVAGSRGNEKLFF.